This T cell receptor beta chain was observed in a study of blood T cell repertoires in COVID-19. Individuals aged about 18 to 89 years were recruited from approximately 24 US areas. Assignments of participants to cohorts depended upon their own reported clinical history. Produced via immunoSEQ multiplex PCR; TCRdb's table is partial and in-frame only. The sample has 320,000 or so clones, 75% to 90% seen once. The CDR3 length is 15 residues. The V end lost 3 bases, the J end lost 2 bases, and 11 bases lay between the germline ends. From germline, CDR1 is SGHRS and CDR2 YFSETQ. This TCR derives from a man between 25 and 39 years old who had recovered from COVID-19. The specimen was PBMCs or T cells enriched from blood (not recorded which). The V and J genes are TRBV5-1 and TRBJ2-2; weak D call: TRBD1 (6 bases). The chain's CDR3 is CASSSTGINTGELFF. CDR3 DNA: TGCGCCAGCAGCTCTACAGGGATCAACACCGGGGAGCTGTTTTTT.